The rows below give T cell receptor beta chains drawn from one sample of a study of blood T cells in healthy people across ages. TCRdb redid the calling of the 5' RACE reads with MiXCR, one entry per CDR3 protein. This sample has about 1.1 million distinct CDR3 sequences, with 30% to 40% found just once. The sequencing sample was made of blood. The receptors were sampled from a man aged 18-30 years in good health. The CDR3 runs from the conserved cysteine through the conserved F or W. The D gene is left open where the match is weak. The size of a clone is reported for some rows only, either as once, few or many, or as a class for expanded clones.

clone size,J gene,V gene,D gene,CDR3 protein,CDR3 DNA
.,TRBJ1-4,TRBV6-1,.,CASRSGGRSNEKLFF,TGTGCCAGCAGATCGGGTGGACGGTCTAATGAAAAACTGTTTTTT
.,TRBJ2-3,TRBV7-9,.,CASSPPWGRTDTQYF,TGTGCCAGCAGCCCCCCCTGGGGCCGAACAGATACGCAGTATTTT
.,TRBJ2-7,TRBV12-3/TRBV12-4,.,CASSFAESSYEQYF,TGTGCCAGCAGTTTTGCAGAGAGCTCCTACGAGCAGTACTTC
few,TRBJ1-2,TRBV5-4,.,CASTPVGNDVSHGYTF,TGTGCCAGCACTCCCGTGGGCAACGATGTCTCTCATGGCTACACCTTC
.,TRBJ2-3,TRBV6-6,.,CASTAGTPSRGDTQYF,TGTGCCAGCACCGCAGGGACTCCCTCCCGGGGGGATACGCAGTATTTT
few,TRBJ1-2,TRBV27,TRBD1,CASLPGQGGNYGYTF,TGTGCCAGCCTCCCCGGACAGGGGGGAAACTATGGCTACACCTTC
.,TRBJ2-4,TRBV7-2,.,CASSNSGRQNIQYF,TGTGCCAGCTCCAATAGTGGAAGGCAAAACATTCAGTACTTC
.,TRBJ1-2,TRBV2,.,CASSDYKSTTF,TGTGCCAGCAGTGACTATAAGTCTACCACCTTC
.,TRBJ2-2,TRBV20-1,.,CSARGGRTRYNTGELFF,TGCAGTGCTAGAGGCGGGCGCACTCGATACAACACCGGGGAGCTGTTTTTT
once,TRBJ1-6,TRBV4-3,.,CASSQEEGGGHNSPLHF,TGCGCCAGCAGCCAAGAAGAGGGCGGAGGACATAATTCACCCCTCCACTTT
.,TRBJ2-3,TRBV7-9,.,CAGSPTNTDTQYF,TGTGCCGGCAGCCCGACAAACACAGATACGCAGTATTTT
.,TRBJ2-7,TRBV20-1,.,CSAPGGNYYEQYF,TGCAGTGCTCCTGGGGGGAACTACTACGAGCAGTACTTC
few,TRBJ1-2,TRBV10-3,.,CAISESTGFLQNGYTF,TGTGCCATCAGTGAGTCTACAGGGTTCCTACAAAATGGCTACACCTTC
.,TRBJ2-5,TRBV30,.,CAWSVSVGGGQYF,TGTGCCTGGAGTGTTTCGGTAGGAGGGGGCCAGTACTTC
.,TRBJ2-7,TRBV6-6,.,CASSYRVDYEQYF,TGTGCCAGCAGTTACCGGGTAGACTACGAGCAGTACTTC
.,TRBJ2-4,TRBV20-1,.,CSAREGHTKNIQDF,TGCAGTGCTAGAGAGGGACACACCAAAAACATTCAGGACTTC
few,TRBJ1-1,TRBV4-3,.,CASSQDGLLENTEAFF,TGCGCCAGCAGCCAAGATGGTCTTCTCGAGAACACTGAAGCTTTCTTT
few,TRBJ1-2,TRBV2,.,CASLDSPSSYGYTF,TGTGCCAGCCTTGACTCTCCTAGTAGCTATGGCTACACCTTC
.,TRBJ2-7,TRBV9,TRBD2,CASSVLAGEEAQYF,TGTGCCAGCAGCGTTCTAGCGGGAGAAGAGGCCCAGTACTTC
.,TRBJ1-3,TRBV7-2,.,CASSIASPGEAGNTIYF,TGTGCCAGCAGTATTGCTTCTCCAGGGGAGGCTGGAAACACCATATATTTT
few,TRBJ2-5,TRBV19,.,CASSNFRDQETQYF,TGTGCCAGTAGTAACTTCAGGGACCAAGAGACCCAGTACTTC
.,TRBJ1-5,TRBV4-1,.,CASSQEVMGQPQHF,TGCGCCAGCAGCCAAGAGGTCATGGGTCAGCCCCAGCATTTT
.,TRBJ2-5,TRBV27,.,CASSPLDSGNEQYF,TGTGCCAGCAGTCCCCTCGATTCAGGCAATGAGCAGTACTTC
.,TRBJ1-2,TRBV4-3,.,CASSQVAGSNYGYTF,TGCGCCAGCAGCCAAGTCGCAGGGAGTAACTATGGCTACACCTTC
few,TRBJ2-1,TRBV11-1,.,CASSLAGGSKQFF,TGTGCCAGCAGCTTAGCGGGTGGGTCTAAGCAGTTCTTC
.,TRBJ2-7,TRBV9,.,CASSVALDSYNEQYF,TGTGCCAGCAGCGTAGCCCTGGACAGCTACAATGAGCAGTACTTC
.,TRBJ2-3,TRBV27,TRBD1,CASSLTRGRADTQYF,TGTGCCAGCAGTTTAACTAGGGGGCGGGCAGATACGCAGTATTTT
few,TRBJ2-5,TRBV7-2,TRBD2,CASSLAGYGGLQETQYF,TGTGCCAGCAGCTTAGCTGGTTACGGGGGGTTACAAGAGACCCAGTACTTC
few,TRBJ1-5,TRBV20-1,TRBD1,CSALSPQGVGGNQPQHF,TGCAGTGCTCTATCCCCCCAGGGGGTCGGTGGCAATCAGCCCCAGCATTTT
few,TRBJ2-3,TRBV7-9,TRBD1,CASSSRDRPETDTQYF,TGTGCCAGCAGCAGCCGGGACAGGCCGGAGACAGATACGCAGTATTTT
.,TRBJ1-2,TRBV12-3/TRBV12-4,.,CASSLGGNGYGYTF,TGTGCCAGCAGTTTAGGGGGGAACGGCTATGGCTACACCTTC
.,TRBJ2-2,TRBV29-1,.,CSVEDPKTGELFF,TGCAGCGTTGAAGATCCGAAGACCGGGGAGCTGTTTTTT
.,TRBJ1-5,TRBV28,TRBD1,CATSKTGGSYQPQHF,TGTGCCACCAGCAAGACAGGGGGCAGCTATCAGCCCCAGCATTTT
.,TRBJ1-6,TRBV20-1,.,CSARDHSRGSSYNSPLHF,TGCAGTGCTAGAGACCACAGCAGGGGTAGCTCCTATAATTCACCCCTCCACTTT
few,TRBJ2-7,TRBV11-2,.,CATLKSGTQYF,TGTGCCACTCTCAAGTCTGGGACTCAGTACTTC
.,TRBJ1-2,TRBV2,TRBD1,CASSERLGGGGNMYGYTF,TGTGCCAGCAGTGAAAGATTAGGGGGCGGAGGGAATATGTATGGCTACACCTTC